This entry lists 15 T cell receptor beta chains sequenced from one sample in a study of blood T cell repertoires in COVID-19. TCRdb's table, derived via immunoSEQ multiplex PCR, lists solely in-frame clones and lacks some. The table lists some 240,000 clones, 85% of them singletons. Sequenced sample: peripheral blood. The receptors come from a woman in her 70s with COVID-19, enrolled during active disease.

The table lists this clone with a count of one. This chain connects TRBV4-3 to TRBJ2-1, with 7 bases fitting TRBD1. CDR1 and CDR2 from the germline V gene are LGHNA and YSLEER. The junction had 12 bases not matched to a gene; V was cut back by 0 bases and J by 10 bases. The CDR3 totals 16 residues. CDR3 sequence (DNA): TGCGCCAGCAGCCAAGATTATGACAGGGTACGACGCGAGCAGTTCTTC. It is translated as CASSQDYDRVRREQFF.

In its sample, this clone was seen once. The chain recombines TRBV9 with TRBJ1-2; tentatively, D is TRBD1 (5 bases). Trimming left V 6 bases short and J 5 bases short, with 17 bases between. This CDR3 has 14 residues. Germline V CDR1 and CDR2: SGDLS, YYNGEE. CDR3 loop: CASTVGGDGYGYTF. CDR3 bases: TGTGCCAGCACCGTGGGGGGAGACGGGTATGGCTACACCTTC.

J is TRBJ1-6 and V is TRBV18; 7 positions match TRBD1. The J segment lost 10 bases and the V segment lost 3 bases, leaving 9 bases of the junction unmatched. Germline values: CDR1 KGHSH, CDR2 LQKENI. The CDR3 length is 15 residues. Here the CDR3 DNA reads TGTGCCAGCTCACCGACAGGGCTTGGGAGGTCACCCCTCCACTTT. It specifies CASSPTGLGRSPLHF.

J is TRBJ1-6 and V is TRBV10-1; 11 positions agree with TRBD1. The J segment lost 9 bases and the V segment lost 9 bases, leaving 19 bases of the junction unmatched. CDR3 length: 18 amino acids. Germline V lookup: CDR1 WNHNN, CDR2 SYGVQD (reference sequence). CDR3 in amino acids: CASFADRGRSYAVSPLHF. For the CDR3, the DNA is TGCGCCAGTTTCGCGGACAGGGGGCGGTCTTACGCTGTTTCACCCCTCCACTTT.

The V and J genes are TRBV7-9 and TRBJ2-1, with 12 bases matching TRBD2. Unmatched junction bases numbered 7, after V lost 0 bases and J lost 7 bases. The CDR3 is 17 amino acids. CDR1 and CDR2 from the germline V gene are SEHNR and FQNEAQ (reference sequence). CDR3 bases: TGTGCCAGCAGCTTAGCCCAAACTAGCGGGGGGTGGAATGAGCAGTTCTTC. Residues: CASSLAQTSGGWNEQFF.

The rearrangement uses TRBV7-3 and TRBJ1-2; 7 nucleotides agree with TRBD1. This CDR3 is 16 amino acids long. Unmatched junction bases numbered 7, after V lost 1 base and J lost 2 bases. From germline, CDR1 is SGHTA and CDR2 FQGTGA. CDR3 protein: CASSLRAGGLNYGYTF. In DNA form, the CDR3 reads TGTGCCAGCAGCTTAAGGGCAGGGGGGTTGAACTATGGCTACACCTTC.

The V call is TRBV19, the J call TRBJ2-7, with a weak D call TRBD2 (5 bases). Germline CDR1 reads LNHDA; CDR2 reads SQIVND (reference sequence). This CDR3 is built from 13 residues. Trimming removed 1 base at V and 3 bases at J, with 7 bases between. The CDR3 protein is CASSIGLNYEQYF. CDR3 sequence (DNA): TGTGCCAGTAGTATAGGACTAAACTACGAGCAGTACTTC.

There are a few counts of this clone. This rearrangement joins TRBV2 to TRBJ1-5, with 8 bases fitting TRBD1. The J segment lost 5 bases and the V segment lost 4 bases, leaving 4 bases of the junction unmatched. The CDR3 loop spans 14 amino acids. Germline assignment: CDR1 SNHLY and CDR2 FYNNEI. In DNA form, the CDR3 reads TGTGCCAGCAGTGGACAGGGGACCGATCAGCCCCAGCATTTT. Encoded protein: CASSGQGTDQPQHF.

CDR3 DNA: TGTGCCACCAGTGATGGACAGCAAGAGACCCAGTACTTC. Translated, it gives CATSDGQQETQYF. The chain links TRBV24-1 to TRBJ2-5; D may be TRBD1 (6 bases). Germline lookup yields CDR1 KGHDR and CDR2 SFDVKD. CDR3 length equals 13 residues. V gave up 3 bases and J gave up 2 bases, with 6 bases separating them.

The rearrangement joins TRBV9 to TRBJ1-1, with D tentatively TRBD1 (5 bases). V was clipped by 6 bases and J by 1 base, with 10 bases between them. Looked up from germline, CDR1 is SGDLS and CDR2 is YYNGEE. This CDR3 region has 13 residues. CDR3: CASTGHPNTEAFF. CDR3 nucleotides: TGTGCCAGCACCGGACACCCGAACACTGAAGCTTTCTTT.

This clone was detected a few times. V and J are TRBV5-1 and TRBJ2-7; 11 bases agree with TRBD2. Trimming took 1 base from V and 5 from J; bases not matched to a gene: 11. The CDR3 has 17 amino acids. Germline V CDR1 and CDR2: SGHRS, YFSETQ. CDR3 protein: CASSLRFSGRASDEQYF. CDR3 sequence (DNA): TGCGCCAGCAGCTTGAGGTTTAGCGGGAGGGCTTCGGACGAGCAGTACTTC.

This clone was counted only a few times. The rearrangement links TRBV20-1 to TRBJ1-6; D possibly corresponds to TRBD1 (5 bases). Trimming left V 3 bases short and J 14 bases short, with 14 bases between. The CDR3 is 12 residues long. Germline values: CDR1 DFQATT, CDR2 SNEGSKA (reference sequence). The CDR3 DNA reads as TGCAGTGCTAGTTTCGGGCCGGGGGCCCTCCACTTT. Protein sequence: CSASFGPGALHF.

The genes are TRBV9 and TRBJ1-1, with D perhaps matching TRBD1 (5 bases). The CDR3 runs to 14 residues. Trimming shortened V by 4 bases and J by 0 bases, and 10 bases separated the two germline ends. Germline V lookup: CDR1 SGDLS, CDR2 YYNGEE. The CDR3 DNA reads TGTGCCAGCAGCCCCGCAGGGATGAACACTGAAGCTTTCTTT. Translated, it gives CASSPAGMNTEAFF.

The rearrangement joins TRBV6-5 to TRBJ2-2, with D perhaps matching TRBD1 (6 bases). This CDR3 has 14 residues. Trimming took off 7 bases at V and 6 bases at J, with 15 bases between the two ends. CDR1 MNHEY and CDR2 SVGAGI come from the germline V gene. Here the CDR3 DNA reads TGTGCCAGCACCAAGTACAGGGATCCCGGGGAGCTGTTTTTT. It encodes CASTKYRDPGELFF.

The chain joins TRBV18 to TRBJ1-6; D not certain. Germline loops: CDR1 KGHSH, CDR2 LQKENI. Between the trimmed V and J ends, which lost 3 bases and 8 bases, there was a span of 20 bases. The length of the CDR3 is 17 residues. The CDR3 DNA sequence: TGTGCCAGCTCACCGAGTGTAGCGGCCCGGGCAGATTCACCCCTCCACTTT. This translates into CASSPSVAARADSPLHF.